Below are 3 T cell receptor beta chains sequenced from a single sample in a study of T-cell reconstitution after alpha-beta-depleted transplantation in children. Unique molecular identifiers were used to barcode this TCRbeta library. One entry per CDR3 protein, called by TCRdb with MiXCR from the PCR reads. This sample has around 200,000 distinct CDR3 sequences, with approximately 8% found just once. The specimen comprised PBMCs, mostly from graft donor cells, sampled 360 days after TCRalphabeta/CD19-depleted stem cell transplant. These receptors originate from a male patient under 10 years old who had a stem cell transplant for acute myeloid leukemia, so the T cells may come from the graft donor.

This clonotype was seen only a few times. The rearrangement links TRBV13 to TRBJ2-1; tentative D call: TRBD1 (7 bases). This CDR3 contains 19 residues. Germline loops: CDR1 PRHDT, CDR2 FYEKMQ (reference sequence). With 4 bases removed from V and 5 bases from J, the gap between germline ends came to 27 bases. CDR3 sequence reads: CASSYGPFYLARGHNEQFF. The DNA of the CDR3 is TGTGCCAGCAGCTACGGACCGTTTTACCTAGCGAGGGGGCACAATGAGCAGTTCTTC.

This chain joins TRBV18 and TRBJ2-7, with D perhaps matching TRBD1 (5 bases). The CDR3 loop spans 16 amino acids. Trimming cost V 2 bases and J 6 bases, with 20 bases left between them. Germline V gene lookup returns CDR1 KGHSH and CDR2 LQKENI. This CDR3 is CASSPDSKVSVGEQYV. The CDR3 nucleotides are TGTGCCAGCTCACCAGACAGTAAGGTATCGGTAGGCGAGCAGTACGTC.

The genes are TRBV9 and TRBJ1-1; no definite D call. Germline CDR1 reads SGDLS; CDR2 reads YYNGEE. The CDR3 spans 12 residues. Trimming pared 0 bases from V and 7 bases from J, leaving 7 bases between. The CDR3: CASSVGTDEAFF. The CDR3 region has the DNA TGTGCCAGCAGCGTAGGCACAGATGAAGCTTTCTTT.